This T cell receptor (beta chain) is drawn from a study of identical twins. In its sample, this clonotype was seen a few times. TCRdb itself ran the 5' RACE reads through MiXCR, one entry per CDR3 protein. The repertoire includes some 440,000 distinct CDR3 sequences, less than 25% of them detected once, and 2.5% to 3.5% sits in the top ten. The germline gives CDR1 MNHNS, CDR2 SASEGT. This CDR3 is 14 amino acids long. V trimming: 8 bases; J trimming: 0 bases; junction bases outside the gene matches: 6. These records were also assigned to another study, of T cells expressing NK-cell markers. That paper adds: The share of CD8+ T cells held by dominant NKG2C+ clonotypes was roughly 1.0-8% in over 5 donors.

The source material was CD4+ T cells sorted from blood. The chain links TRBV6-1 to TRBJ1-1; TRBD1 matches 7 bases. This TCR was recovered from a young woman in good health. The CDR3 DNA reads TGTGCCAGCGCTCCGGGACAGATGAACACTGAAGCTTTCTTT. Translating it yields CASAPGQMNTEAFF.